This T cell receptor beta chain was obtained from a study of cytomegalovirus exposure and HLA in healthy donors. Amplification used 60 Vbeta primers and 13 Jbeta primers. TCRdb's table, derived via immunoSEQ multiplex PCR, lists solely in-frame clones and lacks some. The sample carries about 170,000 clones, about 80% recorded once. Germline trimming cut 6 bases from V and 4 bases from J; bases unmatched to any gene: 8. Germline values: CDR1 SNHLY, CDR2 FYNNEI. The CDR3 runs to 16 residues. This sequence was found in a woman aged 50 to 60 in good health and CMV-seronegative. Sequenced sample: PBMCs. J is TRBJ2-2 and V is TRBV2; 10 nucleotides agree with TRBD2. CDR3 sequence reads: CASRPPSGRGTGELFF. CDR3 nucleotides: TGTGCCAGCAGGCCCCCTAGCGGGAGAGGCACCGGGGAGCTGTTTTTT.